The 8 T cell receptor beta chains below all came from one sample that was sequenced in a study of blood T cell repertoires in COVID-19. The assay was immunoSEQ multiplex PCR, and TCRdb's table has in-frame clones only and misses some. Of approximately 440,000 clones in the sample, 90% are singletons; the top ten hold around 0.6%. The material sequenced was PBMCs or T cells enriched from blood (not recorded which). The receptors come from a young man who had recovered from COVID-19.

The CDR3 spells CASSLTGGLSYEQYF. The CDR3 DNA follows: TGTGCCAGCAGCTTGACAGGGGGGCTCTCCTACGAGCAGTACTTC. The chain joins TRBV5-4 to TRBJ2-7, with 8 bases aligning to TRBD1. Germline CDR1 is SGHNT and CDR2 is YYREEE (reference sequence). V shed 1 base and J 0 bases; nucleotides not matched to a gene: 3. The CDR3 is 15 residues long.

The chain carries TRBV2 and TRBJ1-2; 9 nucleotides match TRBD1. Germline trimming cut 6 bases from V and 2 bases from J; bases unmatched to any gene: 7. This CDR3 is built from 15 residues. Per germline, CDR1 SNHLY and CDR2 FYNNEI. DNA of the CDR3: TGTGCCAGCAGAGCGGGACAGGGCGAAAACTATGGCTACACCTTC. Its protein product is CASRAGQGENYGYTF.

The DNA for the CDR3 is TGTGCCAGCAGCTTCGGGACTAGCGGGAGTAGCGACACCGGGGAGCTGTTTTTT. This codes for CASSFGTSGSSDTGELFF. The chain carries TRBV7-6 and TRBJ2-2; TRBD2 matches 14 bases. V shed 3 bases and J 3 bases; nucleotides not matched to a gene: 6. This CDR3 region has 18 residues. Germline-derived CDR1 and CDR2 are SGHVS and FNYEAQ.

This clone was observed at least ten times. The chain uses TRBV7-2 and TRBJ2-3; D possibly corresponds to TRBD1 (6 bases). The CDR3 contains 12 residues. V was clipped by 2 bases and J by 11 bases, with 11 bases between them. Germline loops: CDR1 SGHTA, CDR2 FQGNSA. CDR3 bases: TGTGCCAGCAGCTTAATAGGACAGAAGCAGTATTTT. Its translation is CASSLIGQKQYF.

The chain has TRBV9 and TRBJ2-1, with TRBD2 identical over 8 bases. There are 15 residues in the CDR3. Germline V gives CDR1 SGDLS, CDR2 YYNGEE. J lost 3 bases, V lost 4 bases, and 6 bases had no gene match. Written as DNA, the CDR3 is TGTGCCAGCAGCACCGGGGGGGAGTACTACAATGAGCAGTTCTTC. This sequence encodes CASSTGGEYYNEQFF.

V is TRBV2 and J is TRBJ1-2, with TRBD1 matching 7 bases. Per the germline V gene, CDR1 is SNHLY and CDR2 is FYNNEI. V was clipped by 7 bases and J by 4 bases; unmatched bases: 9. The CDR3 contains 14 residues. The chain's CDR3 is CASTARGRAYGYTF. The DNA of the CDR3 is TGTGCCAGCACGGCAAGGGGGCGCGCCTATGGCTACACCTTC.

V usage is TRBV11-2 and J usage is TRBJ2-7, with D perhaps matching TRBD1 (6 bases). The CDR3 spans 15 residues. Germline V lookup: CDR1 SGHAT, CDR2 FQNNGV. V was trimmed by 5 bases and J by 0 bases, leaving 14 bases between them. The CDR3 protein is CASSAYRQVSYEQYF. Here the CDR3 DNA reads TGTGCCAGCAGCGCATATCGACAGGTCTCCTACGAGCAGTACTTC.

This chain uses TRBV5-4 with TRBJ1-2; D is perhaps TRBD1 (6 bases). Germline lookup yields CDR1 SGHNT and CDR2 YYREEE (reference sequence). The CDR3 consists of 15 residues. The V gene lost 4 bases and the J gene lost 0 bases, with 13 bases spanning the gap. CDR3 DNA sequence: TGTGCCAGCAGCCCCTGGGACACAGCTAACTATGGCTACACCTTC. It yields the protein CASSPWDTANYGYTF.